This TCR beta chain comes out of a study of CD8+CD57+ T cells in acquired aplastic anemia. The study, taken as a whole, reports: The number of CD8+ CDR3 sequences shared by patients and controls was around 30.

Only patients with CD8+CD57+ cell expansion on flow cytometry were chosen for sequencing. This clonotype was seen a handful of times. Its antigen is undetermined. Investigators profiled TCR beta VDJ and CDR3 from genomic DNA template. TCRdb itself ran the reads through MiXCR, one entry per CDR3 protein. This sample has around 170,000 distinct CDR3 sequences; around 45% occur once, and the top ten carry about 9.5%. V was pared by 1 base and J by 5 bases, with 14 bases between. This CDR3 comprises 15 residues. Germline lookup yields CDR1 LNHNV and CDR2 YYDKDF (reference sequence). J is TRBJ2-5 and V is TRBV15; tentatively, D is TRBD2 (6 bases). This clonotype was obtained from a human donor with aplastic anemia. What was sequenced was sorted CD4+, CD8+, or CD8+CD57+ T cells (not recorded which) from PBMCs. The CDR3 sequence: CATSRAWGVGETQYF. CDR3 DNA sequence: TGTGCCACCAGCAGAGCCTGGGGGGTAGGGGAGACCCAGTACTTC.